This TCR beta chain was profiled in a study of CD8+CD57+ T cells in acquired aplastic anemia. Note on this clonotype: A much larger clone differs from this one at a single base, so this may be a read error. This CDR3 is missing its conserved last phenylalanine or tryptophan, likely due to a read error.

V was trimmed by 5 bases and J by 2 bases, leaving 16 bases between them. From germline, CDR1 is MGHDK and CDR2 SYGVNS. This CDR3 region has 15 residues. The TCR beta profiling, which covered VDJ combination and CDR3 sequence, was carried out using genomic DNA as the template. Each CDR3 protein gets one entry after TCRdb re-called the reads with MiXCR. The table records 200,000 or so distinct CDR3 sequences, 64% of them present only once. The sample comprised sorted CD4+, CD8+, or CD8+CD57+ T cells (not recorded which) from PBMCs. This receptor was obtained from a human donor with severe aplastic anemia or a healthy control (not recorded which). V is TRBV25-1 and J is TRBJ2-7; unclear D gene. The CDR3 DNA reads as TGTGCCAGCAGTTACTCGAGTAATAAGGCCTACGAGCAGTACCTC. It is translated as CASSYSSNKAYEQYL.